This TCR beta chain is drawn from a study of beta chain features in type 1 diabetes. This clone was picked up one time. Its specificity is unknown. Broader study findings: TCRB CDR3s from Type 1 diabetes patients were moderately but significantly shorter in all four CD4+ subsets. Patients' naive, central memory and regulatory TCRB repertoires appeared more alike than those of healthy donors. VDJ junctions from type 1 diabetes patients carried fewer insertions and larger deletions.

CD45RO/CCR7/CD25/CD127/CD95/CD27 sorting isolated CD4+ naive, central memory, regulatory and stem cell-like memory cells. Purities in excess of 95% were seen in all sorted populations. Germline assignment: CDR1 SGHKS and CDR2 YYEKEE (reference sequence). The CDR3 spans 15 residues. V lost 1 base and J lost 0, with 7 bases in between. The isolated RNA, all of it, was reverse transcribed, so expressed TCRB transcripts were what got sequenced. Sequencing used immunoSEQ multiplex PCR; TCRdb keeps in-frame clones, though not all of them. Among roughly 50,000 clones, roughly 39% were seen once, and the ten largest hold 1.4%.

This receptor was taken from a man aged 25 to 45 with type 1 diabetes. Sequencing was carried out using Tregs from blood. The chain combines TRBV5-5 with TRBJ2-2; no firm D call. The CDR3 reads CASSLNPANTGELFF. Written as DNA, the CDR3 is TGTGCCAGCAGCTTGAATCCGGCGAACACCGGGGAGCTGTTTTTT.